These 18 T cell receptor beta chains were all obtained from the same sample, sequenced in a study of early T cells in non-severe SARS-CoV-2 infection. TCRdb re-called the 5' RACE reads with MiXCR, one entry per CDR3 protein. Of about 22,000 distinct CDR3 sequences in the sample, 4% to 5% were seen once. Sequences were obtained from whole blood. All receptors come from an adult who was a healthcare worker with PCR-confirmed SARS-CoV-2 infection or an uninfected control (not recorded which).

The sample holds many counts of this clonotype. The rearrangement joins TRBV7-2 to TRBJ1-1; TRBD1 agrees at 9 bases. Germline CDR1 is SGHTA and CDR2 is FQGNSA. The CDR3 covers 14 residues. V was clipped by 3 bases and J by 7 bases; unmatched bases: 6. The CDR3 spells CASSFGGQGGEAFF. As DNA, the CDR3 is TGTGCCAGCAGCTTCGGGGGACAGGGTGGTGAAGCTTTCTTT.

There are many counts of this clonotype. The rearrangement uses TRBV9 and TRBJ2-2, with 7 bases that match TRBD1. Losses at the gene ends were 0 bases for V and 4 bases for J; bases not matched to a gene: 6. The germline V gene has CDR1 SGDLS and CDR2 YYNGEE. The CDR3 covers 16 residues. Written as DNA, the CDR3 is TGTGCCAGCAGCGTAGAGGGACAGCCGGCCACCGGGGAGCTGTTTTTT. This codes for CASSVEGQPATGELFF.

For this clonotype: This may stem from a read error, because a much larger clone lies one nucleotide away. The chain joins TRBV7-6 to TRBJ1-1, with D possibly matching TRBD1 (5 bases). The CDR3 runs to 13 residues. The V gene's germline CDR1 is SGHVS and CDR2 FNYEAQ. The CDR3 DNA is TGTGACAGCAGCTTCAGGGAGGCCACTGAAGCTTTCTTT. Translating gives CDSSFREATEAFF.

This chain connects TRBV2 to TRBJ1-3, with D possibly matching TRBD1 (5 bases). The V end lost 7 bases, the J end lost 0 bases, and 7 bases lay between the germline ends. The CDR3 is made up of 13 amino acids. Germline loops: CDR1 SNHLY, CDR2 FYNNEI. The DNA of the CDR3 is TGTGCCAGCATCAGGGACTCTGGAAACACCATATATTTT. This encodes CASIRDSGNTIYF.

The rearrangement uses TRBV5-5 and TRBJ1-4; no clear D gene. The CDR3 totals 15 residues. Trimming took 4 bases from V and 5 from J, leaving 15 bases between them. Germline V gives CDR1 SGHKS, CDR2 YYEKEE (reference sequence). The CDR3 DNA reads as TGTGCCAGCAGCCCAGCGCGACTCTCAAATGAAAAACTGTTTTTT. Its protein product is CASSPARLSNEKLFF.

This clonotype appeared many times. The rearrangement joins TRBV7-7 to TRBJ2-2; no clear D gene. The germline V gene has CDR1 SSHAT and CDR2 FNYEAQ (reference sequence). Trimming took off 2 bases at V and 5 bases at J, with 6 bases between the two ends. This CDR3 spans 13 amino acids. This CDR3 is CASSLRATGELFF. The CDR3, as DNA: TGTGCCAGCAGCTTACGAGCGACCGGGGAGCTGTTTTTT.

By frequency in the sample, this clonotype is medium-sized. The chain employs TRBV7-9 and TRBJ2-1; the match to TRBD2 covers 13 bases. Germline values: CDR1 SEHNR, CDR2 FQNEAQ (reference sequence). The CDR3 covers 16 residues. The V segment lost 5 bases and the J segment 7 bases; nucleotides outside the gene matches: 8. The CDR3, as DNA: TGTGCCAGCAGCACTAGCGGGGGGGCCAAAGTTAATGAGCAGTTCTTC. Protein sequence: CASSTSGGAKVNEQFF.

This clonotype was counted ten times or more. V and J are TRBV29-1 and TRBJ2-2; 13 nucleotides match TRBD2. This CDR3 has 17 amino acids. V lost 6 bases, J lost 7 bases, and 14 bases stayed unmatched. CDR1 is SQVTM and CDR2 is ANQGSEA in the germline V gene. CDR3 sequence: CSVRAPGLAGSDGELFF. The CDR3 region has the DNA TGCAGCGTCCGGGCTCCGGGACTAGCGGGGTCGGACGGGGAGCTGTTTTTT.

The chain uses TRBV11-3 and TRBJ2-7; D ambiguous. The V end lost 1 base, the J end lost 2 bases, and 6 bases lay between the germline ends. This CDR3 comprises 13 residues. CDR1 is SGHNT, CDR2 YENEEA, per germline. This CDR3 reads CASSLGAAYEQYF. In DNA, the CDR3 is TGTGCCAGCAGCTTAGGGGCGGCCTACGAGCAGTACTTC.

The J gene is TRBJ1-2, the V gene TRBV19, with D tentatively TRBD1 (5 bases). Trimming pared 0 bases from V and 4 bases from J, leaving 18 bases between. The CDR3 runs 17 residues. Germline lookup yields CDR1 LNHDA and CDR2 SQIVND (reference sequence). The CDR3 DNA sequence: TGTGCCAGTAGTATAGATAAGCAGACAGCTTCCTCCTATGGCTACACCTTC. Translating gives CASSIDKQTASSYGYTF.

This clonotype was observed at least ten times. The chain is built from TRBV4-3 and TRBJ1-6; no definite D call. Germline V lookup: CDR1 LGHNA, CDR2 YSLEER. V lost 1 base to trimming and J lost 9 bases, with 7 bases between them. This CDR3 spans 13 amino acids. The CDR3 here is CASSQADFSPLHF. CDR3 DNA sequence: TGCGCCAGCAGCCAAGCAGATTTTTCACCCCTCCACTTT.

Ten or more counts support this clonotype. The chain employs TRBV7-3 and TRBJ1-2; TRBD1 is a possible D gene (5 bases). This CDR3 has 14 amino acids. V was shortened by 5 bases and J by 8 bases, with 18 bases between the two germline ends. CDR1 is SGHTA and CDR2 is FQGTGA in the germline V gene. CDR3 in DNA: TGTGCCAGCAGCCCACGGGACGCCAGCGGAGGCTACACCTTC. This encodes CASSPRDASGGYTF.

This clonotype is labeled medium-sized. This chain uses TRBV20-1 with TRBJ1-1; the D is unclear. The CDR3 is 11 residues long. Germline V gene sequence: CDR1 DFQATT, CDR2 SNEGSKA (reference sequence). Trimming pared 1 base from V and 2 bases from J, leaving 2 bases between. In nucleotides, the CDR3 is TGCAGTGCTAGAGGAAACACTGAAGCTTTCTTT. Its protein product is CSARGNTEAFF.

This clonotype was seen many times. V gene TRBV7-8 combines with J gene TRBJ2-3; either TRBD1 or TRBD2 may fit D (6 bases each). Trimming removed 4 bases at V and 2 bases at J, with 16 bases between. Germline loops: CDR1 SGHVS, CDR2 FQNEAQ. There are 16 residues in the CDR3. CDR3 amino acids: CASSSTEGVPTDTQYF. DNA of the CDR3: TGTGCCAGCAGCTCGACGGAGGGGGTTCCCACAGATACGCAGTATTTT. Full variable domain (rest looked up from reference TRBV7-8 and TRBJ2-3): GAGVSQSPRYKVAKRGQDVALRCDPISGHVSLFWYQQALGQGPEFLTYFQNEAQLDKSGLPSDRFFAERPEGSVSTLKIQRTQQEDSAVYLCASSSTEGVPTDTQYFGPGTRLTVL.

This clonotype was counted ten times or more. The J gene is TRBJ1-1, the V gene TRBV18; TRBD1 might be the D (5 bases). The germline V and J ends were trimmed by 2 bases and 1 base, with 8 bases remaining between them. The CDR3 loop spans 14 amino acids. CDR1 KGHSH and CDR2 LQKENI come from the germline V gene. The CDR3 is CASSPGGWNTEAFF. The CDR3 DNA follows: TGTGCCAGCTCACCAGGGGGTTGGAACACTGAAGCTTTCTTT.

V gene TRBV12-3 or TRBV12-4 combines with J gene TRBJ2-1; 7 nucleotides line up with TRBD2. The CDR3 length is 16 residues. V was clipped by 6 bases and J by 5 bases; unmatched bases: 13. CDR3 loop: CASSRQTTSRDNEQFF. The CDR3 DNA sequence: TGTGCCAGCAGCCGACAAACGACTAGCAGAGACAATGAGCAGTTCTTC.

This clonotype was recorded a few times. V usage is TRBV27 and J usage is TRBJ1-4; TRBD1 matches 8 bases. The J segment lost 8 bases and the V segment lost 6 bases, leaving 5 bases of the junction unmatched. This CDR3 has 13 amino acids. The germline V gene has CDR1 MNHEY and CDR2 SMNVEV (reference sequence). CDR3 DNA sequence: TGTGCCAGCAGAAGGACAGGGCAGGAAAAACTGTTTTTT. As protein: CASRRTGQEKLFF.

This clonotype has ten or more counts. The chain is built from TRBV4-2 and TRBJ1-3; D uncertain. V was pared by 0 bases and J by 0 bases, with 12 bases between. From germline, CDR1 is LGHNA and CDR2 YNFKEQ. The CDR3 contains 17 residues. CDR3: CASSQDPEGTSGNTIYF. The CDR3 coding sequence is TGTGCCAGCAGCCAAGATCCGGAGGGAACCTCTGGAAACACCATATATTTT.